The 12 T cell receptor beta chains below were found in one sample sequenced in a study of blood T cell repertoires in COVID-19 (dated by TCRdb to 2018 to 2020). Libraries were made using the immunoSEQ multiplex PCR assay. Not all clones reach the TCRdb copy of this immuneACCESS table, which keeps in-frame sequences only. Checked studies attribute under half of the gap to unresolved V genes and leave the rest unexplained. In this sample the table shows some 28,000 clones, 70% to 90% of which occur a single time. Around 10% of the sample is taken by the ten largest. Sequencing input: peripheral blood. These receptors all stem from a human donor in a cohort sampled during active COVID-19.

This clone was counted a few times. In DNA form, the CDR3 reads TGCGCCAGCAGTGAGCCTCGGGACAGCCTTAGCTCCTATAATTCACCCCTCCACTTT. Protein sequence: CASSEPRDSLSSYNSPLHF. The chain couples TRBV10-2 to TRBJ1-6; 7 bases map to TRBD1. The CDR3 is 19 residues long. The V gene's germline CDR1 is WSHSY and CDR2 SAAADI. The ends lost 2 bases at V and 0 bases at J; junction bases unmatched: 10.

This chain links TRBV5-1 with TRBJ2-3, with TRBD2 matching over 12 bases. V lost 2 bases to trimming and J lost 1 base; unmatched junction nucleotides: 5. Per germline, CDR1 SGHRS and CDR2 YFSETQ. The CDR3 has 17 residues. The DNA of the CDR3 is TGCGCCAGCAGCTTAATGACTAGCGGGGGAGGCACAGATACGCAGTATTTT. Translation: CASSLMTSGGGTDTQYF.

The CDR3 nucleotides are TGTGCCAGCAGTGCGGAGGGGTGGGACACTGAAGCTTTCTTT. This sequence encodes CASSAEGWDTEAFF. The rearrangement uses TRBV2 and TRBJ1-1, with TRBD1 as a possible D gene (5 bases). V was shortened by 4 bases and J by 3 bases, with 12 bases between the two germline ends. The CDR3 covers 14 residues. Germline lookup yields CDR1 SNHLY and CDR2 FYNNEI.

The chain is built from TRBV2 and TRBJ2-7; 8 positions match TRBD1. CDR3 size: 13 residues. V was pared by 6 bases and J by 7 bases, with 8 bases of the junction left unmatched. Germline CDR1 SNHLY, CDR2 FYNNEI. The CDR3 DNA reads as TGTGCCAGCAGGATTGGACAGGGCCAGGAGCAGTACTTC. Protein product: CASRIGQGQEQYF.

V is TRBV3-1 (or the pseudogene TRBV3-2) and J is TRBJ2-1; a possible D gene is TRBD1 (6 bases). The CDR3 is 13 amino acids. The germline CDR1 and CDR2 sequences are LGHDT and YNNKEL (reference sequence). The V and J ends lost 4 bases and 9 bases respectively, with 13 bases between them. The CDR3 sequence: CASSPFTGTEQFF. DNA for the CDR3: TGTGCCAGCAGCCCGTTTACAGGGACTGAGCAGTTCTTC.

V usage is TRBV6-5 and J usage is TRBJ2-1, with 7 nucleotides matching TRBD2. V dropped 7 bases and J dropped 10; count of bases not matched to a gene: 10. The CDR3 runs to 13 residues. In germline, CDR1 is MNHEY, CDR2 SVGAGI. As DNA, the CDR3 is TGTGCCAGCACCCCGGGAGGAGCGGGCGAGCAGTTCTTC. This sequence encodes CASTPGGAGEQFF.

The rearrangement links TRBV6-2 or TRBV6-3 to TRBJ2-7; 10 bases match TRBD1. The ends lost 3 bases at V and 1 base at J; junction bases unmatched: 6. CDR3 length: 16 residues. Germline V gene sequence: CDR1 MNHEY, CDR2 SVGEGT. This chain's CDR3 is CASSYIPGQGSYEQYF. CDR3 coding DNA: TGTGCCAGCAGTTATATACCGGGACAGGGGTCCTACGAGCAGTACTTC.

This chain connects TRBV10-3 to TRBJ1-2; D uncertain. Germline CDR1 is ENHRY and CDR2 is SYGVKD. This CDR3 is built from 13 residues. Trimming took off 2 bases at V and 2 bases at J, with 6 bases between the two ends. The CDR3 loop reads CAISENTNYGYTF. DNA for the CDR3: TGTGCCATCAGTGAGAACACCAACTATGGCTACACCTTC.

The rearrangement uses TRBV6-5 and TRBJ1-4; D gene unclear. This CDR3 spans 15 amino acids. V dropped 2 bases and J dropped 0 bases, with 7 bases sitting between them. The germline V gene encodes CDR1 MNHEY and CDR2 SVGAGI. The CDR3 nucleotides read TGTGCCAGCAGTTACGAGGGTGCAACTAATGAAAAACTGTTTTTT. This gives the protein CASSYEGATNEKLFF.

This rearrangement joins TRBV6-1 to TRBJ1-2; D call uncertain. Germline CDR1 MNHNS, CDR2 SASEGT. The V gene lost 3 bases and the J gene lost 1 base, with 6 bases spanning the gap. The CDR3 consists of 13 residues. The CDR3 nucleotides are TGTGCCAGCAGTGACGGTGGTAACTATGGCTACACCTTC. Translation: CASSDGGNYGYTF.

The chain uses TRBV7-9 and TRBJ2-3; D may be TRBD2 (6 bases). V was cut by 5 bases and J by 0 bases, with 12 bases left in between. The CDR3 runs to 15 residues. Germline CDR1 reads SEHNR; CDR2 reads FQNEAQ (reference sequence). CDR3 in DNA: TGTGCCAGCAGCCCTCCGGGAGTCAGCACAGATACGCAGTATTTT. Protein: CASSPPGVSTDTQYF.

The chain employs TRBV5-1 and TRBJ2-1; 10 bases line up with TRBD2. In germline, CDR1 is SGHRS, CDR2 YFSETQ. The CDR3 loop spans 15 amino acids. J gave up 5 bases and V 0 bases, and 2 bases lay outside the gene matches. CDR3 DNA sequence: TGCGCCAGCAGCTTGGAGCGGGAGGGAAACAATGAGCAGTTCTTC. Translation gives CASSLEREGNNEQFF.